These 31 T cell receptor beta chains were all obtained from the same sample, sequenced in a study of cytomegalovirus exposure and HLA in healthy donors. 13 Jbeta primers and 60 Vbeta primers were used for the PCR. Clones were read by immunoSEQ multiplex PCR, and TCRdb kept only the in-frame ones, dropping some. The sample lists over 150,000 clones, roughly 82% occurring once. The source material was PBMCs. The receptors stem from a man aged 45-65 years in good health and CMV-seropositive.

This clone was seen a few times. The genes are TRBV11-3 and TRBJ2-7, with D tentatively TRBD2 (6 bases). The CDR3 extends over 14 amino acids. V lost 0 bases and J 5 bases, leaving 11 bases between the germline ends. Germline loops: CDR1 SGHNT, CDR2 YENEEA. DNA for the CDR3: TGTGCCAGCAGCTTAGAAGGCCGGAGGGACGAGCAGTACTTC. It specifies CASSLEGRRDEQYF.

The chain employs TRBV29-1 and TRBJ1-2, with unresolved D. Germline V gene sequence: CDR1 SQVTM, CDR2 ANQGSEA. The CDR3 has 12 amino acids. The V end was cut by 6 bases, the J end by 3 bases, with 11 bases between. Written as DNA, the CDR3 is TGCAGCGTGTGGGTCGGGGACTATGGCTACACCTTC. It encodes CSVWVGDYGYTF.

The gene calls are TRBV7-2 and TRBJ1-6, with TRBD1 matching 12 bases. V gave up 6 bases and J gave up 0 bases; unmatched junction bases: 3. Germline V gene lookup returns CDR1 SGHTA and CDR2 FQGNSA. CDR3 length: 17 residues. CDR3 nucleotide sequence: TGTGCCAGCAGTGGGGACAGGGGGCGCTCCTATAATTCACCCCTCCACTTT. Its protein product is CASSGDRGRSYNSPLHF.

This sequence joins TRBV28 and TRBJ2-7, with TRBD1 identical over 9 bases. This CDR3 has 14 amino acids. The germline gives CDR1 MDHEN, CDR2 SYDVKM. After removal of 7 bases from V and 7 bases from J, the junction contained 11 bases not matched to a gene. The CDR3 DNA reads as TGTGCCAGCACTCTAGGTGGACAGGGGCTAGAGCAGTACTTC. This gives the protein CASTLGGQGLEQYF.

Here the CDR3 DNA reads TGCAGCGTTGATACTAGCGGACCCAATGAGCAGTTCTTC. As protein: CSVDTSGPNEQFF. The chain employs TRBV29-1 and TRBJ2-1; 8 bases match TRBD2. CDR1 and CDR2 (germline): SQVTM, ANQGSEA. The V gene end was trimmed by 3 bases and the J gene end by 6 bases; junction bases not matched to a gene: 4. The CDR3 is 13 residues long.

The count of this clone is one. The chain carries TRBV6-5 and TRBJ2-5; 8 nucleotides line up with TRBD2. Germline CDR1 and CDR2: MNHEY and SVGAGI. This CDR3 has 14 residues. J was trimmed by 4 bases and V by 0 bases; bases with no gene match: 1. The CDR3 coding sequence is TGTGCCAGCAGTTACTCGGGGACTAGAGAGACCCAGTACTTC. It encodes CASSYSGTRETQYF.

The V call is TRBV7-9, the J call TRBJ2-2; 8 bases agree with TRBD2. Germline-derived CDR1 and CDR2 are SEHNR and FQNEAQ (reference sequence). This CDR3 has 14 amino acids. V was pared by 11 bases and J by 5 bases, with 10 bases of the junction left unmatched. The DNA of the CDR3 is TGTGCCTCGATCAAGCGGGAGCAAACCGGGGAGCTGTTTTTT. The encoded protein is CASIKREQTGELFF.

The chain is built from TRBV30 and TRBJ2-7, with D possibly being TRBD2 (6 bases). The CDR3 covers 13 residues. From germline, CDR1 is GTSNPN and CDR2 SVGIG (reference sequence). Trimming took off 0 bases at V and 7 bases at J, with 13 bases between the two ends. The CDR3 DNA sequence: TGTGCCTGGAGTGTAATGGGGGAGGAAGAGCAGTACTTC. This gives the protein CAWSVMGEEEQYF.

The sample holds one count of this clone. CDR3: CASSEVGGANTGELFF. The CDR3 bases are TGTGCCAGCAGTGAAGTTGGGGGGGCGAACACCGGGGAGCTGTTTTTT. J is TRBJ2-2 and V is TRBV2, with 7 bases matching TRBD2. CDR1 SNHLY and CDR2 FYNNEI come from the germline V gene. The CDR3 runs to 16 residues. Trimming took 1 base from V and 0 from J; bases not matched to a gene: 2.

This chain joins TRBV7-3 and TRBJ2-7; TRBD1 matches 9 bases. This CDR3 is built from 14 residues. The V segment lost 5 bases and the J segment 7 bases; nucleotides outside the gene matches: 9. Germline values: CDR1 SGHTA, CDR2 FQGTGA. The CDR3 region is CASSPDRGETEQYF. The DNA for the CDR3 is TGTGCCAGCAGCCCAGACAGGGGGGAAACGGAGCAGTACTTC.

V usage is TRBV6-5 and J usage is TRBJ2-3; 10 nucleotides line up with TRBD1. With 2 bases clipped from V and 4 bases from J, the junction kept 6 bases outside the gene matches. CDR1 MNHEY and CDR2 SVGAGI come from the germline V gene. This CDR3 spans 16 amino acids. In DNA, the CDR3 is TGTGCCAGCAGTTACCTCGGGACAGGGGATGCAGATACGCAGTATTTT. Encoded protein: CASSYLGTGDADTQYF.

This clone was detected only a few times. V is TRBV6-1 and J is TRBJ1-2, with 7 bases aligning to TRBD1. The germline CDR1 and CDR2 sequences are MNHNS and SASEGT. CDR3 length: 12 amino acids. V lost 4 bases to trimming and J lost 4 bases; unmatched junction nucleotides: 0. The CDR3 loop reads CASSGDSYGYTF. CDR3 DNA sequence: TGTGCCAGCAGTGGGGACAGCTATGGCTACACCTTC.

This chain joins TRBV6-5 and TRBJ2-3; 10 nucleotides agree with TRBD2. This CDR3 comprises 14 residues. CDR1 and CDR2 (germline): MNHEY, SVGAGI. The ends lost 6 bases at V and 8 bases at J; junction bases unmatched: 8. The CDR3 sequence: CASRPAGGPGTQYF. The CDR3 coding sequence is TGTGCCAGCAGGCCAGCGGGGGGGCCGGGTACGCAGTATTTT.

This clone was observed a handful of times. The V and J genes are TRBV12-5 and TRBJ2-5; tentatively, D is TRBD1 (6 bases). Trimming cost V 0 bases and J 5 bases, with 22 bases left between them. CDR3 size: 18 residues. CDR1 is LGHNT and CDR2 is FRNRAP in the germline V gene. CDR3 sequence: CASGLVGEYWDKSETQYF. CDR3 bases: TGTGCTAGTGGTTTGGTAGGAGAATATTGGGACAAGTCGGAGACCCAGTACTTC.

J is TRBJ2-7 and V is TRBV18; 7 positions match TRBD1. Losses at the gene ends were 4 bases for V and 5 bases for J; bases not matched to a gene: 11. The CDR3 is made up of 15 amino acids. The germline gives CDR1 KGHSH, CDR2 LQKENI. CDR3 protein: CASSLSRDSENEQYF. The CDR3 nucleotides are TGTGCCAGCTCACTCAGCCGGGACAGCGAAAACGAGCAGTACTTC.

The table lists this clone with a count of one. V and J are TRBV4-1 and TRBJ2-1; D uncertain. Germline V gene data show CDR1 as MGHRA and CDR2 as YSYEKL. This CDR3 has 14 amino acids. V dropped 0 bases and J dropped 3 bases, with 6 bases sitting between them. The CDR3 sequence is CASSQDLYYNEQFF. CDR3 in DNA: TGCGCCAGCAGCCAAGATCTATACTACAATGAGCAGTTCTTC.

The chain has TRBV5-1 and TRBJ1-5; D is uncertain. V shed 0 bases and J shed 0 bases, with 10 bases lying between them. The CDR3 covers 16 residues. The germline V gene encodes CDR1 SGHRS and CDR2 YFSETQ. The CDR3 protein is CASSLDFCHSNQPQHF. The DNA for the CDR3 is TGCGCCAGCAGCTTGGACTTCTGCCATAGCAATCAGCCCCAGCATTTT.

This chain joins TRBV7-6 and TRBJ2-1; no clear D. With 5 bases removed from V and 4 bases from J, the gap between germline ends came to 6 bases. This CDR3 region has 12 residues. Germline V lookup: CDR1 SGHVS, CDR2 FNYEAQ. This CDR3 is CASSLGYNEQFF. The CDR3 DNA reads as TGTGCCAGCAGCCTCGGTTACAATGAGCAGTTCTTC.

This chain connects TRBV2 to TRBJ1-2, with a tentative D call TRBD1 (6 bases). Germline V lookup: CDR1 SNHLY, CDR2 FYNNEI. CDR3 length: 18 amino acids. Between the trimmed V and J ends, which lost 2 bases and 6 bases, there was a span of 25 bases. The CDR3 reads CASSEYGGGRTVQDGYTF. CDR3 sequence (DNA): TGTGCCAGCAGTGAATATGGGGGGGGAAGGACAGTGCAGGATGGCTACACCTTC.

V and J are TRBV18 and TRBJ2-7, with TRBD1 identical over 9 bases. V was pared by 3 bases and J by 0 bases, with 9 bases of the junction left unmatched. The CDR3 consists of 17 residues. The germline gives CDR1 KGHSH, CDR2 LQKENI. The CDR3 loop reads CASSPPGQGSLSYEQYF. The DNA of the CDR3 is TGTGCCAGCTCACCTCCGGGACAGGGATCCCTCTCCTACGAGCAGTACTTC. Together with reference TRBV18 and TRBJ2-7, the CDR3 gives the full variable domain: NAGVMQNPRHLVRRRGQEARLRCSPMKGHSHVYWYRQLPEEGLKFMVYLQKENIIDESGMPKERFSAEFPKEGPSILRIQQVVRGDSAAYFCASSPPGQGSLSYEQYFGPGTRLTVT.

The chain uses TRBV4-3 and TRBJ2-2, with TRBD2 matching 12 bases. The CDR3 consists of 18 residues. Germline assignment: CDR1 LGHNA and CDR2 YSLEER. The V segment lost 5 bases and the J segment 0 bases; nucleotides outside the gene matches: 7. CDR3 residues: CASSWLPSGGANTGELFF. The CDR3 DNA sequence: TGCGCCAGCAGCTGGCTGCCTAGCGGGGGGGCGAACACCGGGGAGCTGTTTTTT.

This rearrangement joins TRBV18 to TRBJ1-1, with a possible D match to TRBD1 (5 bases). Germline assignment: CDR1 KGHSH and CDR2 LQKENI. V was cut by 4 bases and J by 4 bases, with 25 bases left in between. The CDR3 has 18 amino acids. The CDR3: CASSRPLQGMWAATEAFF. For the CDR3, the DNA is TGTGCCAGCTCACGACCGCTGCAGGGAATGTGGGCGGCCACTGAAGCTTTCTTT.

The chain combines TRBV2 with TRBJ2-2; 7 nucleotides align to TRBD1. CDR1 SNHLY and CDR2 FYNNEI come from the germline V gene. The ends lost 4 bases at V and 6 bases at J; junction bases unmatched: 5. There are 14 residues in the CDR3. The chain's CDR3 is CASSGQGGSGELFF. The CDR3 nucleotides read TGTGCCAGCAGTGGACAGGGTGGTTCCGGGGAGCTGTTTTTT.

This clone appeared a few times. The chain has TRBV5-6 and TRBJ1-3; no clear D. The length of the CDR3 is 15 residues. Trimming cost V 0 bases and J 0 bases, with 7 bases left between them. The germline V gene encodes CDR1 SGHDT and CDR2 YYEEEE. The CDR3 nucleotides read TGTGCCAGCAGCTTGGACAGCTTCTCTGGAAACACCATATATTTT. As protein: CASSLDSFSGNTIYF.

The chain has TRBV11-2 and TRBJ1-2; perhaps TRBD1 as D (6 bases). V shed 1 base and J shed 0 bases, with 15 bases lying between them. Germline lookup yields CDR1 SGHAT and CDR2 FQNNGV. This CDR3 spans 17 amino acids. CDR3 coding DNA: TGTGCCAGCAGCTTAGGGGGGCGAGGGCCCACTAACTATGGCTACACCTTC. Protein product: CASSLGGRGPTNYGYTF. The full variable domain, with the rest looked up from reference TRBV11-2 and TRBJ1-2, is EAGVAQSPRYKIIEKRQSVAFWCNPISGHATLYWYQQILGQGPKLLIQFQNNGVVDDSQLPKDRFSAERLKGVDSTLKIQPAKLEDSAVYLCASSLGGRGPTNYGYTFGSGTRLTVV.

The chain combines TRBV7-6 with TRBJ2-7; unclear D gene. Trimming removed 4 bases from V and 3 bases from J, with 13 bases in between. Per the germline V gene, CDR1 is SGHVS and CDR2 is FNYEAQ. The CDR3 covers 14 residues. The chain's CDR3 is CASSSPPENYEQYF. CDR3 nucleotide sequence: TGTGCCAGCAGCTCCCCCCCGGAGAACTACGAGCAGTACTTC.

This chain uses TRBV10-3 with TRBJ2-1; the match to TRBD2 covers 9 bases. Germline V gives CDR1 ENHRY, CDR2 SYGVKD. The J segment lost 9 bases and the V segment lost 6 bases, leaving 15 bases of the junction unmatched. This CDR3 is 16 amino acids long. CDR3 nucleotides: TGTGCCATCAGGGCCGGGGGTAGCGGGAGACTTAGTGAGCAGTTCTTC. It encodes CAIRAGGSGRLSEQFF.

This clone was seen only once. The CDR3 coding sequence is TGTGCCAGCAGCCGACAGGGTGCCGGAAACACCATATATTTT. The encoded protein is CASSRQGAGNTIYF. The J gene is TRBJ1-3, the V gene TRBV7-2; 7 bases are shared with TRBD1. Germline V lookup: CDR1 SGHTA, CDR2 FQGNSA. The CDR3 length is 14 residues. After removal of 5 bases from V and 4 bases from J, the junction contained 5 bases not matched to a gene. Based on the CDR3 plus reference TRBV7-2 and TRBJ1-3, the full variable domain is GAGVSQSPSNKVTEKGKDVELRCDPISGHTALYWYRQSLGQGLEFLIYFQGNSAPDKSGLPSDRFSAERTGGSVSTLTIQRTQQEDSAVYLCASSRQGAGNTIYFGEGSWLTVV.

Only one count was recorded for this clone. The chain is built from TRBV2 and TRBJ2-1, with 9 positions matching TRBD2. The germline V gene encodes CDR1 SNHLY and CDR2 FYNNEI. The junction had 18 bases not matched to a gene; V was cut back by 8 bases and J by 10 bases. CDR3 length: 16 residues. The DNA for the CDR3 is TGTGCCAGCCGACGGGACGGGGGGACTAGCCGACCCGAGCAGTTCTTC. It encodes CASRRDGGTSRPEQFF.

The chain recombines TRBV7-3 with TRBJ1-1; unclear D gene. Germline CDR1 reads SGHTA; CDR2 reads FQGTGA. Trimming pared 5 bases from V and 2 bases from J, leaving 9 bases between. The CDR3 covers 13 residues. The DNA of the CDR3 is TGTGCCAGCAGCCGAGAGGGAAACACTGAAGCTTTCTTT. Its translation is CASSREGNTEAFF.

There are a few counts of this clone. The rearrangement joins TRBV10-3 to TRBJ1-3, with D possibly being TRBD1 (6 bases). The length of the CDR3 is 17 residues. The V end was cut by 0 bases, the J end by 1 base, with 13 bases between. Germline CDR1 is ENHRY and CDR2 is SYGVKD. CDR3 amino acids: CAISESGGLVSGNTIYF. CDR3 coding DNA: TGTGCCATCAGTGAGTCGGGGGGGCTAGTGTCTGGAAACACCATATATTTT.